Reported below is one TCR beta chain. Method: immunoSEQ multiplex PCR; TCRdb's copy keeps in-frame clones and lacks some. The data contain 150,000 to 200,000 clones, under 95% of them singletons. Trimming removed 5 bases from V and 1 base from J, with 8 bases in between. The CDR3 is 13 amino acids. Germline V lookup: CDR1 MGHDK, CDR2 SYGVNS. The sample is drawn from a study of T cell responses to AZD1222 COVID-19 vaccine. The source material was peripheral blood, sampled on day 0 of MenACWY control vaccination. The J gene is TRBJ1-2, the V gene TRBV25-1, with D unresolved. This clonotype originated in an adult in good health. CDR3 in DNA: TGTGCCAGCAGTAGGACGGTTAACTATGGCTACACCTTC. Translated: CASSRTVNYGYTF.